This T cell receptor (beta chain) was sequenced in a study of shared clonotypes between healthy human individuals. Study results and limitations: Across subsets, estimated richness was generally greater for naive than for memory populations.

Naive CD8 cells, CD45RO-negative and positively selected for CCR7, excluded terminally differentiated effector memory CD45RA+ cells. With respect to this clone: Its antigen is not identified.

Some clones are missing from TCRdb's copy, which holds only in-frame ones; the method was immunoSEQ multiplex PCR. Counted here are about 580,000 clones, 95% to 98% occurring once; the ten biggest clones make up 0.3%. The length of the CDR3 is 14 residues. J lost 2 bases, V lost 0 bases, and 2 bases had no gene match. Germline lookup yields CDR1 GTSNPN and CDR2 SVGIG (reference sequence). Sequenced input: naive CD8+ T cells sorted from blood. The origin of this receptor is a man younger than 45 in good health. The chain joins TRBV30 to TRBJ2-5, with 8 bases fitting TRBD2. Written as DNA, the CDR3 is TGTGCCTGGAGTGTCGGACTAGCTCAAGAGACCCAGTACTTC. This codes for CAWSVGLAQETQYF.